This TCR beta chain originates from a study of shared clonotypes between healthy human individuals (dated by TCRdb to 2019 to 2021). Some background on the complete study: Two women and three men aged 18 to 49 years were included in the cohort. Libraries were prepared and TCR repertoires were sequenced by different laboratories using diverse techniques, in order to increase sequencing depth and limit assay-specific biases. To estimate repertoire size and how much clonotypes are shared between individuals, the study performed deep sequencing of blood TCR repertoires from 4 to 6 healthy adults. Between about 0.9 and 10 billion PBMCs per donor were obtained by leukapheresis. For each donor, CD4 naive and CD4 memory were each run on three plates, CD8 naive on two plates, and CD8 memory on one plate.

Donors were healthy HIV-negative adults with no recently reported acute infections or vaccinations. Only Caucasian adults living in Nashville, Tennessee, USA were represented among the donors. CD4+ T cells were enriched by magnetic negative selection, after which naive cells were positively selected on CD45RA and the negative fraction was taken as the memory subset. Blood was obtained by leukapheresis, after which PBMCs were separated by Ficoll-Histopaque density gradient centrifugation and cryopreserved in liquid nitrogen vapor phase. Analytical flow cytometry was used to check the purity and quantity of every magnetically sorted T cell population. Genomic DNA was isolated from each sorted fraction and quantified by UV absorbance on a Nanodrop 2000c. As for this clone: There is no known antigen for this receptor. Base-call qualities are not available, and no considerably larger clone is one nucleotide away.

The CDR3 runs 18 amino acids, cysteine and phenylalanine included. Only the CDR3 part of the read is kept: 54 bases, read in frame from the first base. The germline V gene yields MGHRA for CDR1 and YSYEKL for CDR2. Trimming accounts for 4 bases at V and 2 bases at J, while the number of junction bases matched to no gene is 15. TCR CDR3 regions were amplified from genomic DNA by multiplex PCR using the deep immunoSEQ assay. For each cell subset, the extracted genomic DNA was distributed evenly across all wells of several immunoSEQ 96-well plates, and each plate served as one replicate. For sorted subsets, 200 ng of genomic DNA, equivalent to tens of thousands of T cell genomes, went into each replicate PCR. Purified libraries were measured with a Qubit 3.0 fluorometer, size-checked on a Bioanalyzer 2100, and measured again with the KAPA Library Quantification kit. Each immunoSEQ 96-well plate was sequenced on its own single-read 150-cycle Illumina NextSeq 550 flow cell. Regarding the original processing steps: Because only junctional sequences without quality scores were contained in the immunoSEQ output, filtering matching that applied to full-length reads could not be performed. Sequences were annotated with PyIR, a Python wrapper for IgBLAST v1.9, using IMGT germline references to assign V/J genes and CDR3. Reads with weak V/J assignments (E-value above 1e-6), missing CDR3, stop codons, out-of-frame junctions, or ambiguous translated residues were removed. A V3J clonotype was defined by an identical inferred V gene, J gene, and CDR3 amino acid sequence. Percentage overlap between repertoires was computed as shared unique clonotypes divided by the size of the smaller repertoire. Richness of each repertoire was evaluated using RTK rarefaction, the Chao1 estimator, and Recon v2.1 estimates of unobserved clonotypes. Generation probabilities were computed with OLGA for all TCRbeta clonotypes obtained by the gDNA method from several donors. Not all clones reach the TCRdb copy of this immuneACCESS table, which keeps in-frame sequences only. Checked studies attribute under half of the gap to unresolved V genes and leave the rest unexplained. V, J and clone size are taken as reported in that table, and D and trimming were inferred from the DNA itself. The sample has under 2,500,000 clones on record, approximately 95% of them singletons. The top ten clonotypes cover roughly 0.13% of the sample.

Study-wide conclusions, independent of this receptor: Compared with non-shared clonotypes, the clonotypes found in all four sorted-subset donors had higher generation probabilities. Because the study included only a small number of donors, the genetic and exposure-history diversity represented was limited. Naive subsets generally had larger estimated clonotype richness than memory subsets. Only blood was sampled, and tissue TCR repertoires likely differ from those in blood. Rarefaction of sorted-subset datasets indicated incomplete sequencing despite the large sequencing depth. Pairwise subsampling led to the expectation that sequencing depth would affect the degree of clonotype sharing among donors. When a handful of donors were compared, the shared fraction of clonotypes was about 5.2% for naive CD4, over 3% for naive CD8, 2.3% for memory CD4, and 0.35% to 0.4% for memory CD8.

Sequenced: naive CD4+ T cells sorted from blood. Explained via the paper, the cell subset or site label denotes: CD45RA+ positively selected. The origin of this receptor is a man between 18 and 29 years old in good health. In this chain, TRBV4-1 is recombined with TRBJ1-2; the junction holds 8 bases that match TRBD1. At the DNA level, the sequence is TGCGCCAGCAGCCCTCCAACAGGACAGGGACAGAAGAACTATGGCTACACCTTC. Its protein reads: CASSPPTGQGQKNYGYTF.